This TCR beta chain was recorded in a study of blood T cell repertoires in COVID-19. Study-wide context: COVID-19 samples collected from the United States, Italy and Spain covered acute and convalescent phases.

Original data processing: Nucleated cell number was recorded as an estimate derived from reference gene primer amplification. Data came from immunoSEQ multiplex PCR; TCRdb stores just in-frame clones and leaves some out. That table supplies the V and J calls and clone size; D and trimming were determined from the DNA. The sample records approximately 230,000 clones, roughly 87% being singletons. The age range of participants was 18 to 89 years, with residence in roughly 25 US areas. The CDR3 length is 14 residues. Unmatched junction bases numbered 7, after V lost 6 bases and J lost 3 bases. Germline CDR1 is DFQATT and CDR2 is SNEGSKA (reference sequence).

Input material: PBMCs or T cells enriched from blood (not recorded which). J is TRBJ1-1 and V is TRBV20-1; 10 bases map to TRBD1. This receptor was taken from a woman aged 25 to 45 with acute COVID-19. The CDR3 DNA sequence: TGCAGTGCGAGTCCGGGACAGGGGCACACTGAAGCTTTCTTT. Translating it yields CSASPGQGHTEAFF.